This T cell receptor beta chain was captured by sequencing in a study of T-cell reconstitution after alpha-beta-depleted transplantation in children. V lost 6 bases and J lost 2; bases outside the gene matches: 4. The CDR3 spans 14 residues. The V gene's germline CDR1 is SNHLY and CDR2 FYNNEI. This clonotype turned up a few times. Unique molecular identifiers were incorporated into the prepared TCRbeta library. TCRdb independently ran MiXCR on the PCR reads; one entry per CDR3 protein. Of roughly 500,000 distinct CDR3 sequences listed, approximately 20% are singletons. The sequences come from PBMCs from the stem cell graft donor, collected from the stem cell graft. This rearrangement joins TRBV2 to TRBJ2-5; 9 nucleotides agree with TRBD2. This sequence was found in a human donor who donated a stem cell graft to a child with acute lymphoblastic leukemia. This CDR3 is CASRGTSTQETQYF. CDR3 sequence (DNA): TGTGCCAGCAGGGGGACTAGCACACAAGAGACCCAGTACTTC.